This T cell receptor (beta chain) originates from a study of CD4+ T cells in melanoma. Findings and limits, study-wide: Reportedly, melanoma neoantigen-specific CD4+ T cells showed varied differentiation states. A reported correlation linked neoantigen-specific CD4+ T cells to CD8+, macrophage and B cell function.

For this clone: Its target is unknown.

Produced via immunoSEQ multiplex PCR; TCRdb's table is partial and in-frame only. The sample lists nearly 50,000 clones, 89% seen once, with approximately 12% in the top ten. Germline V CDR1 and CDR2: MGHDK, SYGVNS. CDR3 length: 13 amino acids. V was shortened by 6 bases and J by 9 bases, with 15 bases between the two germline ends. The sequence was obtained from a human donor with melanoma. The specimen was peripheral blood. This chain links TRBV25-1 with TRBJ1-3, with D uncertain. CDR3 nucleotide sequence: TGTGCCAGCAGGGTGGCTCAGTCCGCCACCATATATTTT. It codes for CASRVAQSATIYF. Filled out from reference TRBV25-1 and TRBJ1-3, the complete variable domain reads EADIYQTPRYLVIGTGKKITLECSQTMGHDKMYWYQQDPGMELHLIHYSYGVNSTEKGDLSSESTVSRIRTEHFPLTLESARPSHTSQYLCASRVAQSATIYFGEGSWLTVV.